This TCR beta chain appears in the sequencing data of a study of blood T cell repertoires in COVID-19. As for the study in general: There were acute and convalescent COVID-19 samples, and they came from the United States, Italy and Spain. From T cells, B-cell-depleted T cells, or PBMCs came the material, which was cDNA or gDNA.

The CDR3 totals 15 residues. V was cut by 2 bases and J by 5 bases, with 12 bases left in between. Per germline, CDR1 SGHAT and CDR2 FQDESV (reference sequence). Per the original data handling: Amplifying reference gene primers gave estimates of nucleated cell counts. Assay used: immunoSEQ multiplex PCR; TCRdb lists only in-frame clones, some missing. For V, J and clone size, that table is used; D and trimming come from the DNA. The sample yields around 100,000 clones, just under 80% seen once. This clone was counted a few times. Sequencing was performed on peripheral blood. This chain connects TRBV11-1 to TRBJ2-2, with a weak D call TRBD1 (5 bases). This TCR derives from a woman in her 70s with acute or convalescent COVID-19. The CDR3 loop reads CASSLQGMETGELFF. The DNA of the CDR3 is TGTGCCAGCAGCTTACAGGGAATGGAAACCGGGGAGCTGTTTTTT.